These 10 T cell receptor beta chains originate from one sample sequenced in a study of blood T cell repertoires in COVID-19. Sequenced by immunoSEQ multiplex PCR; TCRdb stores in-frame clones only, minus some. In the table there are around 180,000 clones, approximately 79% of which are singletons. The sequenced sample was peripheral blood. The receptors were gathered from an elderly woman with acute or convalescent COVID-19.

With respect to this clone: This CDR3 is also generated by other DNA sequences in the sample. The rearrangement uses TRBV28 and TRBJ1-5; 7 nucleotides align to TRBD1. With 6 bases clipped from V and 3 bases from J, the junction kept 5 bases outside the gene matches. The CDR3 totals 14 residues. Germline V lookup: CDR1 MDHEN, CDR2 SYDVKM. The CDR3 DNA is TGTGCCAGCAGCCCGGGACAGCTCAATCAGCCCCAGCATTTT. Encoded protein: CASSPGQLNQPQHF.

The chain links TRBV3-1 (or the pseudogene TRBV3-2) to TRBJ2-1, with TRBD2 matching over 8 bases. The germline CDR1 and CDR2 sequences are LGHDT and YNNKEL (reference sequence). This CDR3 spans 19 amino acids. The V segment lost 0 bases and the J segment 3 bases; nucleotides outside the gene matches: 13. The CDR3 sequence is CASSQDSKRREARYNEQFF. For the CDR3, the DNA is TGTGCCAGCAGCCAAGATTCCAAAAGGCGGGAGGCCCGCTACAATGAGCAGTTCTTC.

The CDR3 region is CATSDTAGTGAYEQYF. The CDR3 DNA reads as TGTGCCACCAGTGATACCGCCGGGACAGGGGCCTACGAGCAGTACTTC. The chain uses TRBV24-1 and TRBJ2-7, with TRBD1 matching over 10 bases. The germline V gene has CDR1 KGHDR and CDR2 SFDVKD. V trimming: 3 bases; J trimming: 2 bases; junction bases outside the gene matches: 6. The CDR3 consists of 16 residues.

This chain joins TRBV7-2 and TRBJ2-2, with D possibly matching TRBD1 (5 bases). Trimming took off 3 bases at V and 5 bases at J, with 7 bases between the two ends. Germline V lookup: CDR1 SGHTA, CDR2 FQGNSA. The CDR3 consists of 13 residues. The CDR3 sequence is CASSFRQTGELFF. In DNA, the CDR3 is TGTGCCAGCAGCTTTAGACAGACCGGGGAGCTGTTTTTT.

This chain uses TRBV3-1 (or the pseudogene TRBV3-2) with TRBJ2-3; TRBD2 aligns across 7 bases. With 0 bases clipped from V and 4 bases from J, the junction kept 7 bases outside the gene matches. The germline gives CDR1 LGHDT, CDR2 YNNKEL (reference sequence). The CDR3 loop spans 16 amino acids. The CDR3 nucleotides are TGTGCCAGCAGCCAAGACGGAACTAGCGTCGCAGATACGCAGTATTTT. Translating it yields CASSQDGTSVADTQYF.

V gene TRBV19 combines with J gene TRBJ2-7; tentatively, D is TRBD2 (6 bases). Germline values: CDR1 LNHDA, CDR2 SQIVND (reference sequence). V was cut by 7 bases and J by 5 bases, with 18 bases left in between. The CDR3 consists of 14 residues. The CDR3 DNA reads as TGTGCCAGTAAAGGGAGGTCACCCCCTCACGAGCAGTACTTC. Encoded protein: CASKGRSPPHEQYF.

The rearrangement joins TRBV4-3 to TRBJ1-3; D is undetermined. This CDR3 has 14 residues. CDR1 is LGHNA and CDR2 is YSLEER in the germline V gene. V was trimmed by 1 base and J by 1 base, leaving 5 bases between them. The CDR3 region is CASSQVASGNTIYF. The CDR3 DNA reads as TGCGCCAGCAGCCAAGTCGCGTCTGGAAACACCATATATTTT.

The chain couples TRBV3-1 (or the pseudogene TRBV3-2) to TRBJ2-5, with TRBD2 identical over 10 bases. This CDR3 spans 15 amino acids. V lost 4 bases to trimming and J lost 3 bases; unmatched junction nucleotides: 5. Germline V gives CDR1 LGHDT, CDR2 YNNKEL (reference sequence). The CDR3 protein is CASSLSGRGEETQYF. The CDR3, as DNA: TGTGCCAGCAGCCTAAGCGGGAGGGGTGAAGAGACCCAGTACTTC.

V and J are TRBV24-1 and TRBJ1-5, with D uncertain. The CDR3 is 13 residues long. Germline lookup yields CDR1 KGHDR and CDR2 SFDVKD. V dropped 3 bases and J dropped 7 bases, with 9 bases sitting between them. In DNA, the CDR3 is TGTGCCACCAGTGATACGGGTTTCCAGCCCCAGCATTTT. It codes for CATSDTGFQPQHF.

The chain joins TRBV4-2 to TRBJ2-1, with 10 bases lining up with TRBD2. The junction had 3 bases not matched to a gene; V was cut back by 4 bases and J by 0 bases. CDR1 and CDR2 (germline): LGHNA, YNFKEQ. This CDR3 is 16 amino acids long. The CDR3 region is CASSLVAGGSYNEQFF. The DNA of the CDR3 is TGTGCCAGCAGCCTAGTAGCGGGAGGCTCCTACAATGAGCAGTTCTTC.